The rows below give T cell receptor beta chains drawn from one sample of a study of cytomegalovirus exposure and HLA in healthy donors. Data came from immunoSEQ multiplex PCR; TCRdb stores just in-frame clones and leaves some out. The sample has about 330,000 clones; approximately 90% are singletons. The material sequenced was PBMCs. All receptors derive from a young woman in good health and CMV-seronegative. Both conserved end residues are part of each CDR3. A D gene is named only where the DNA matches it firmly. The size entry is marked missing in some rows and otherwise reads once, few, many or a size class.

D gene: TRBD2
V gene: TRBV2
clone size: NA
J gene: TRBJ2-7
CDR3 DNA: TGTGCCAGCAGTGAAGCGGGGGGGACTGGGCAGTACTTC
CDR3 protein: CASSEAGGTGQYF

D gene: NA
V gene: TRBV2
clone size: NA
J gene: TRBJ2-3
CDR3 DNA: TGTGCCAGCAGTGGGCTAGCGAGCACAGATACGCAGTATTTT
CDR3 protein: CASSGLASTDTQYF

D gene: NA
V gene: TRBV19
clone size: NA
J gene: TRBJ2-2
CDR3 DNA: TGTGCCAGTAGTATACTACCTACGGGGAGGCTGTTTTTT
CDR3 protein: CASSILPTGRLFF

D gene: TRBD2
V gene: TRBV5-1
clone size: NA
J gene: TRBJ2-7
CDR3 DNA: TGCGCCAGCAGCTTCCGGACTAGCGGGGAGAAGGGCTACGAGCAGTACTTC
CDR3 protein: CASSFRTSGEKGYEQYF

D gene: NA
V gene: TRBV10-3
clone size: NA
J gene: TRBJ1-4
CDR3 DNA: TGTGCCATCAGTGAGTCCGAGGGAGGAGCTAATGAAAAACTGTTTTTT
CDR3 protein: CAISESEGGANEKLFF

D gene: TRBD2
V gene: TRBV5-4
clone size: NA
J gene: TRBJ2-3
CDR3 DNA: TGTGCCAGCGGGAGGGCCGGTTCTGATACGCAGTATTTT
CDR3 protein: CASGRAGSDTQYF

D gene: NA
V gene: TRBV29-1
clone size: NA
J gene: TRBJ1-2
CDR3 DNA: TGCAGCGTACCAAGACAGGTCCGGAACTATGGCTACACCTTC
CDR3 protein: CSVPRQVRNYGYTF

D gene: NA
V gene: TRBV5-6
clone size: NA
J gene: TRBJ2-5
CDR3 DNA: TGTGCCAGCCGTCTCCTAGAGGGCCAAGAGACCCAGTACTTC
CDR3 protein: CASRLLEGQETQYF

D gene: NA
V gene: TRBV19
clone size: NA
J gene: TRBJ2-3
CDR3 DNA: TGTGCCAGTAGAGGCCGGAGGGATAGGGATACGCAGTATTTT
CDR3 protein: CASRGRRDRDTQYF

D gene: NA
V gene: TRBV7-2
clone size: few
J gene: TRBJ1-5
CDR3 DNA: TGTGCCAGCAGCCAACAGGGAGGGAGCAATCAGCCCCAGCATTTT
CDR3 protein: CASSQQGGSNQPQHF

D gene: NA
V gene: TRBV15
clone size: NA
J gene: TRBJ1-5
CDR3 DNA: TGTGCCACCAGCAGTGAGAACAATCAGCCCCAGCATTTT
CDR3 protein: CATSSENNQPQHF

D gene: TRBD2
V gene: TRBV5-6
clone size: NA
J gene: TRBJ2-1
CDR3 DNA: TGTGCCAGCAGCTATATAGCGGGAGCTTACAATGAGCAGTTCTTC
CDR3 protein: CASSYIAGAYNEQFF

D gene: TRBD1
V gene: TRBV7-6
clone size: NA
J gene: TRBJ2-2
CDR3 DNA: TGTGCCAGCAGCTTAGTAGGGGGCCGAGGCGGGGAGCTGTTTTTT
CDR3 protein: CASSLVGGRGGELFF

D gene: NA
V gene: TRBV7-2
clone size: few
J gene: TRBJ2-7
CDR3 DNA: TGTGCCAGCAGCTTAGAGGAGGGGACTTCCTACGAGCAGTACTTC
CDR3 protein: CASSLEEGTSYEQYF

D gene: NA
V gene: TRBV4-1
clone size: NA
J gene: TRBJ2-7
CDR3 DNA: TGCGCCAGCAGCTCTAGACAGGAGAGGTCCGAGCAGTACTTC
CDR3 protein: CASSSRQERSEQYF

D gene: TRBD2
V gene: TRBV11-2
clone size: NA
J gene: TRBJ2-7
CDR3 DNA: TGTGCCAGCAGCCCTGGACTAGCGGCCCCCTACGAGCAGTACTTC
CDR3 protein: CASSPGLAAPYEQYF

D gene: NA
V gene: TRBV5-6
clone size: NA
J gene: TRBJ2-3
CDR3 DNA: TGTGCCAGCAGCTCGGTTAGCACAGATACGCAGTATTTT
CDR3 protein: CASSSVSTDTQYF

D gene: NA
V gene: TRBV29-1
clone size: NA
J gene: TRBJ2-5
CDR3 DNA: TGCAGCGTTGATTTCAGCGACCAAGAGACCCAGTACTTC
CDR3 protein: CSVDFSDQETQYF

D gene: TRBD1
V gene: TRBV18
clone size: NA
J gene: TRBJ1-1
CDR3 DNA: TGTGCCAGCTCACCAGAGATTGGACAGGGGGACCCTGAAGCTTTCTTT
CDR3 protein: CASSPEIGQGDPEAFF

D gene: NA
V gene: TRBV11-2
clone size: NA
J gene: TRBJ2-1
CDR3 DNA: TGTGCCAGCAGCCCCAGCGGAACCTCCTACAATGAGCAGTTCTTC
CDR3 protein: CASSPSGTSYNEQFF

D gene: TRBD2
V gene: TRBV29-1
clone size: NA
J gene: TRBJ2-5
CDR3 DNA: TGCAGCGTCGGGGGACTAGCGGGGAAACTCCAAGAGACCCAGTACTTC
CDR3 protein: CSVGGLAGKLQETQYF

D gene: TRBD2
V gene: TRBV14
clone size: NA
J gene: TRBJ2-1
CDR3 DNA: TGTGCCAGCAGGCGGACTAGCGGCAACAATGAGCAGTTCTTC
CDR3 protein: CASRRTSGNNEQFF

D gene: TRBD1
V gene: TRBV6-1
clone size: NA
J gene: TRBJ1-2
CDR3 DNA: TGTGCCAGCACGGACAGGGGGGATGCCTATGGCTACACCTTC
CDR3 protein: CASTDRGDAYGYTF

D gene: TRBD2
V gene: TRBV18
clone size: once
J gene: TRBJ2-1
CDR3 DNA: TGTGCCAGCTCACGGACTAGCGGGAACGATGAGCAGTTCTTC
CDR3 protein: CASSRTSGNDEQFF

D gene: TRBD1
V gene: TRBV19
clone size: NA
J gene: TRBJ1-5
CDR3 DNA: TGTGCCACCAATGCGGGACAGGGTAATCAGCCCCAGCATTTT
CDR3 protein: CATNAGQGNQPQHF

D gene: TRBD2
V gene: TRBV29-1
clone size: NA
J gene: TRBJ2-7
CDR3 DNA: TGCAGCGGACTAGCGGCCTCCTACGAGCAGTACTTC
CDR3 protein: CSGLAASYEQYF

D gene: NA
V gene: TRBV6-1
clone size: NA
J gene: TRBJ2-3
CDR3 DNA: TGTGCCAGCAGTGAACTAGCACTGGTGTATTTT
CDR3 protein: CASSELALVYF